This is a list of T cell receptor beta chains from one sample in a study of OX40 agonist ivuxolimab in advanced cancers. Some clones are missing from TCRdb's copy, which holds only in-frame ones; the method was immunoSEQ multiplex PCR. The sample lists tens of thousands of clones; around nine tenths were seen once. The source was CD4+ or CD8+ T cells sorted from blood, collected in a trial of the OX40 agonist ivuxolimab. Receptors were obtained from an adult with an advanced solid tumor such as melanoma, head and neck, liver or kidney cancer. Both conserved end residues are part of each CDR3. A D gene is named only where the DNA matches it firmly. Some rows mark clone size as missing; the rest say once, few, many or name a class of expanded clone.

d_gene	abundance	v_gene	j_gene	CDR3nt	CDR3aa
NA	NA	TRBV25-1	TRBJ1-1	TGTGCCAGCAGTGTGACAGTGAACACTGAAGCTTTCTTT	CASSVTVNTEAFF
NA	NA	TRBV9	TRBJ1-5	TGTGCCAGCAGCGCCTTTTCGGGCAATCAGCCCCAGCATTTT	CASSAFSGNQPQHF
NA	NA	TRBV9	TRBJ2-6	TGTGCCAGCAGCGGGACAAAAGCCTCTGGGGCCAACGTCCTGACTTTC	CASSGTKASGANVLTF
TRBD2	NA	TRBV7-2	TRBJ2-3	TGTGCCAGCAGCTTTAGACTAGCGGGAGCAGGAGATACGCAGTATTTT	CASSFRLAGAGDTQYF
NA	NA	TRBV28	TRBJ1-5	TGTGCCAGCAGTTTAGGGATTAGTGGGCCCCAGCATTTT	CASSLGISGPQHF
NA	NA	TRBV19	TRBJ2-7	TGTGCCAGTAGTATAGGGCAGGGCGGCTACGAGCAGTACTTC	CASSIGQGGYEQYF
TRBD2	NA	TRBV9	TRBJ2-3	TGTGCCAGCAGCGATGATAGCGGGAGGGTTCTAGATACGCAGTATTTT	CASSDDSGRVLDTQYF
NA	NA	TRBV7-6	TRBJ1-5	TGTGCCAGCAGCACTCTTAAATCTCAGCCCCAGCATTTT	CASSTLKSQPQHF
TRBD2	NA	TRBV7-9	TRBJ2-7	TGTGCCAGCAGCCAACCCGGGGGGTACGAGCAGTACTTC	CASSQPGGYEQYF
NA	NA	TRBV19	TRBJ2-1	TGTGCCAGTAGTATAGCTCCGGGGGTGGACCCCTACAATGAGCAGTTCTTC	CASSIAPGVDPYNEQFF
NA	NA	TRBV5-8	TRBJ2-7	TGTGCCAGCAGCTTAAGGCAGATTTACTCCTACGAGCAGTACTTC	CASSLRQIYSYEQYF
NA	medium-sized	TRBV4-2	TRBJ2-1	TGTGCCAGCAGCCAAGAAAGCCTCGGGCCCGACGGTGAGCAGTTCTTC	CASSQESLGPDGEQFF
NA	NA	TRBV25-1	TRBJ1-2	TGTGCCAGCAGTGACTCTGGGAAGTATGGCTACACCTTC	CASSDSGKYGYTF
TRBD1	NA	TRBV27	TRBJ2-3	TGTGCCAGCAGTTTATCGATATGGACAGGCTCAACAGATACGCAGTATTTT	CASSLSIWTGSTDTQYF
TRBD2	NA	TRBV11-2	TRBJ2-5	TGTGCCAGCAGCTTAGCCTGGGGGGGAGAGACCCAGTACTTC	CASSLAWGGETQYF
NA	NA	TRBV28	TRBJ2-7	TGTGCCAGCAGTTTAAGCAGGGGAAGGCCTGACGAGCAGTACTTC	CASSLSRGRPDEQYF
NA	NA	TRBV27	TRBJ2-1	TGTGCCAGCAGTTTAGGTGGAAATGAGCAGTTCTTC	CASSLGGNEQFF
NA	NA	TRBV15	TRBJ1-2	TGTGCCACCAGCAGAGATCTAAATAACTATGGCTACACCTTC	CATSRDLNNYGYTF
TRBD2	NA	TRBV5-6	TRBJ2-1	TGTGCCAGCGCAACCTCTGCGGGGGCCTACAATGAGCAGTTCTTC	CASATSAGAYNEQFF
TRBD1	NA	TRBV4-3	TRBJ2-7	TGCGCCAGCAGCCAAGGCCCGGGGCAGGGGGCCCCCTACGAGCAGTACTTC	CASSQGPGQGAPYEQYF
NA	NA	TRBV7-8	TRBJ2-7	TGTGCCAGCAGCGACACCTACGAGCAGTACTTC	CASSDTYEQYF
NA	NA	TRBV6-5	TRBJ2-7	TGTGCCAGCAGTTACTCGTGGACTCCTTACGAGCAGTACTTC	CASSYSWTPYEQYF
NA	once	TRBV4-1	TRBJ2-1	TGCGCCAGCAGCCAAGATAGGAGGGTTTTTACGTCCTACAATGAGCAGTTCTTC	CASSQDRRVFTSYNEQFF
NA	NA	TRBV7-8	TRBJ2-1	TGTGCCAGCAGCTTAGAGGGGGGGAAATGGGTCTTC	CASSLEGGKWVF
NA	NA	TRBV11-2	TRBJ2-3	TGTGCCAGCAGCTTAGGTGAAGTTAGCACAGATACGCAGTATTTT	CASSLGEVSTDTQYF
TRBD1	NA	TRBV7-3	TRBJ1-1	TGTGCCAGCAGCTGGACAACAGGGGACACTGAAGCTTTCTTT	CASSWTTGDTEAFF
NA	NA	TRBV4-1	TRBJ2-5	TGCGCCAGCAGCCGCACCTGGGGTAGCCAAGAGACCCAGTACTTC	CASSRTWGSQETQYF
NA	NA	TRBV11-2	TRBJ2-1	TGTGCCAGCAGCTTTCGTGGGCGCCTGGACAATGAGCAGTTCTTC	CASSFRGRLDNEQFF
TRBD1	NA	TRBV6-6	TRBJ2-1	TGTGCCAGCAGCCGCGGGACAGGGATGACCAATGAGCAGTTCTTC	CASSRGTGMTNEQFF
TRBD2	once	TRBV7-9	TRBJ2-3	TGTGCCAGCTTCCCCCATTGGCGGGAGGGCCAGACAGATACGCAGTATTTT	CASFPHWREGQTDTQYF
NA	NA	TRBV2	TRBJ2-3	TGTGCCAGCAGGGGGACTTTCGGCACAGATACGCAGTATTTT	CASRGTFGTDTQYF
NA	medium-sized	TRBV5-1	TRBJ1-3	TGCGCCAGCAGCTTGGCCTCTGGTAACACCATATATTTT	CASSLASGNTIYF
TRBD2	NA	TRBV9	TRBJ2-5	TGTGCCAGCAGCTCCTATGGGGGGGGAGAGACCCAGTACTTC	CASSSYGGGETQYF
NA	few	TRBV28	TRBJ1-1	TGTGCCAGCACACAGCCGAACACTGAAGCTTTCTTT	CASTQPNTEAFF
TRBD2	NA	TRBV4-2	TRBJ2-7	TGTGCCAGCAGCCAAGATTTCGCGGGAGGGACGGGCGAGCAGTACTTC	CASSQDFAGGTGEQYF
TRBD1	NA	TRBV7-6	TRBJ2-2	TGTGCCAGCAGCCCAGGGGGCACCGGGGAGCTGTTTTTT	CASSPGGTGELFF
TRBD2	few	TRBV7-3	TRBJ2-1	TGTGCCAGCAGCTCGGGCGGGAGGTCCGATGAGCAGTTCTTC	CASSSGGRSDEQFF
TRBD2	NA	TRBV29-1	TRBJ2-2	TGCAGCGTTGTTCTAGCGGGAGGGTCGGGGGAGCTGTTTTTT	CSVVLAGGSGELFF
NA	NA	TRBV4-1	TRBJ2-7	TGCGCCAGCAGCCAAGGGGGATACGAGCAGTACTTC	CASSQGGYEQYF
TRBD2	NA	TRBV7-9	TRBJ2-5	TGTGCCAGCAGTAAGGGGGCTAGCGGGATCGGGGAGACCCAGTACTTC	CASSKGASGIGETQYF
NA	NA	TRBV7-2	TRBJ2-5	TGTGCCAGCAGCGAACTTAGTGGCCAGGGGGGAGAGACCCAGTACTTC	CASSELSGQGGETQYF
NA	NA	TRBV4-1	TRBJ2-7	TGCGCCAGCAGCCAAGGAACAGGGAGTGGCTACGAGCAGTACTTC	CASSQGTGSGYEQYF
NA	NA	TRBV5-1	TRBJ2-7	TGCGCCAGCAGCTTGGGGGCCGGGACATGGACCTACGAGCAGTACTTC	CASSLGAGTWTYEQYF
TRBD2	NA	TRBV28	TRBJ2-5	TGTGCCAGCAGTTTATGGAGCGGGAGGGCCTCAGAGACCCAGTACTTC	CASSLWSGRASETQYF
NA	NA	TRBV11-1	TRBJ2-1	TGTGCGACGCAGGGAATCAATGAGCAGTTCTTC	CATQGINEQFF
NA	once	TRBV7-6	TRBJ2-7	TGTGCCAGCAGCTTAGCGGACAAAAGATACGAGCAGTACTTC	CASSLADKRYEQYF
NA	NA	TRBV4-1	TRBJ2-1	TGCGCCAGCAGCCAAGAGTGGGGGCCGAACAATGAGCAGTTCTTC	CASSQEWGPNNEQFF
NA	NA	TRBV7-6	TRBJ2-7	TGTGCCAGCAGCTTACGGTCGGGCAGTACCGACGAGCAGTACTTC	CASSLRSGSTDEQYF
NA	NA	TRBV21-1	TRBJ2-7	TGTGCCAGCAGCAAATCCCGTAGCGGGAGAGCCTCCTGGAGAGAGCAGTACTTC	CASSKSRSGRASWREQYF
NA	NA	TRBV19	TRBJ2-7	TGTGCCAGTAGTATAGTTGGGGCCAGCTCCTACGAGCAGTACTTC	CASSIVGASSYEQYF
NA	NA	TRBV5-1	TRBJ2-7	TGCGCCAGCAGCTACTCCCAGGGGTTCTACGAGCAGTACTTC	CASSYSQGFYEQYF